A selection of T cell receptor beta chains follows, all from one sample in a study of blood T cells in healthy people across ages. Each CDR3 protein gets one entry after TCRdb re-called the 5' RACE reads with MiXCR. This sample has 1,800,000 or so distinct CDR3 sequences; around 42% occur once, and the top ten carry approximately 22%. Material: blood. These receptors all come from a human donor in good health. Both conserved end residues are part of each CDR3. The D gene is left open where the match is weak. A row's size may be missing; if present it is once, few, many or a size class.

clone size: few
D gene: .
J gene: TRBJ2-6
CDR3 length: 17
V gene: TRBV7-3
CDR3 DNA: TGTGCCAGCAGCTTAGTTGGACAGACCTCTGGGGCCAACGTCCTGACTTTC
CDR3 protein: CASSLVGQTSGANVLTF

clone size: once
D gene: .
J gene: TRBJ2-5
CDR3 length: 16
V gene: TRBV5-8
CDR3 DNA: TGTGCCAGCAGCTCAGGGAGGGGGCGCAGGGTGGAGACCCAGTACTTC
CDR3 protein: CASSSGRGRRVETQYF

clone size: .
D gene: .
J gene: TRBJ2-5
CDR3 length: 13
V gene: TRBV25-1
CDR3 DNA: TGTGCCAGCAGTGGCTGGGGAGTGGAGACCCAGTACTTC
CDR3 protein: CASSGWGVETQYF

clone size: .
D gene: TRBD1
J gene: TRBJ2-7
CDR3 length: 12
V gene: TRBV29-1
CDR3 DNA: TGCAGCGGAGGGGACAGGGGGGTCGAGCAGTACTTC
CDR3 protein: CSGGDRGVEQYF

clone size: few
D gene: TRBD1
J gene: TRBJ2-7
CDR3 length: 15
V gene: TRBV20-1
CDR3 DNA: TGCAGTGCCCCCTCGGCGGGGACAGGGTCCTACGAGCAGTACTTC
CDR3 protein: CSAPSAGTGSYEQYF

clone size: many
D gene: .
J gene: TRBJ2-1
CDR3 length: 15
V gene: TRBV4-2
CDR3 DNA: TGTGCCAGCAGCCAAGTGGGAGACTCCTACAATGAGCAGTTCTTC
CDR3 protein: CASSQVGDSYNEQFF

clone size: few
D gene: TRBD1
J gene: TRBJ1-5
CDR3 length: 16
V gene: TRBV6-1
CDR3 DNA: TGTGCCAGCAGTGCCAGCCCAGGGGGCGCTTATCAGCCCCAGCATTTT
CDR3 protein: CASSASPGGAYQPQHF

clone size: .
D gene: .
J gene: TRBJ2-5
CDR3 length: 14
V gene: TRBV7-2
CDR3 DNA: TGTGCCAGCAGCTTAGTCTCCGTTTCGATGACCCAGTACTTC
CDR3 protein: CASSLVSVSMTQYF

clone size: .
D gene: TRBD1
J gene: TRBJ1-4
CDR3 length: 15
V gene: TRBV3-1
CDR3 DNA: TGTGCCAGCAGCCAAGGAACGGACAGGGGAACAGAACTGTTTTTT
CDR3 protein: CASSQGTDRGTELFF

clone size: .
D gene: .
J gene: TRBJ2-2
CDR3 length: 14
V gene: TRBV7-3
CDR3 DNA: TGTGCCAGCAGCTTAGATTCTGACACCGGGGAGCTGTTTTTT
CDR3 protein: CASSLDSDTGELFF

clone size: .
D gene: .
J gene: TRBJ2-3
CDR3 length: 14
V gene: TRBV5-1
CDR3 DNA: TGCGCCAGCAGCTTCACACGGTACCCAGAGACGCAGTATTTT
CDR3 protein: CASSFTRYPETQYF

clone size: .
D gene: .
J gene: TRBJ1-2
CDR3 length: 14
V gene: TRBV3-1
CDR3 DNA: TGTGCCAGCAGCCAAGGTATCGGCGTTCAAGGCTACACCTTC
CDR3 protein: CASSQGIGVQGYTF

clone size: .
D gene: TRBD1
J gene: TRBJ2-7
CDR3 length: 13
V gene: TRBV25-1
CDR3 DNA: TGTGCCAGCAGGGCGACAGGGCCCGCCGAGCAGTACTTC
CDR3 protein: CASRATGPAEQYF

clone size: .
D gene: TRBD2
J gene: TRBJ2-1
CDR3 length: 19
V gene: TRBV5-1
CDR3 DNA: TGCGCCAGCAGCACCGGGACTAGCGGGGAGGAAACACACTACAATGAGCAGTTCTTC
CDR3 protein: CASSTGTSGEETHYNEQFF

clone size: .
D gene: .
J gene: TRBJ2-3
CDR3 length: 15
V gene: TRBV5-6
CDR3 DNA: TGTGCCAGCAGCCTCGGGCGGGATTACACAGATACGCAGTATTTT
CDR3 protein: CASSLGRDYTDTQYF

clone size: .
D gene: .
J gene: TRBJ2-1
CDR3 length: 14
V gene: TRBV5-6
CDR3 DNA: TGTGCCAGCAGCTTGGGTTCCCACGACAATGAGCAGTTCTTC
CDR3 protein: CASSLGSHDNEQFF

clone size: few
D gene: .
J gene: TRBJ2-5
CDR3 length: 13
V gene: TRBV2
CDR3 DNA: TGTGCCACCTCCCTCAGGGTCCAAGAGACCCAGTACTTC
CDR3 protein: CATSLRVQETQYF

clone size: .
D gene: TRBD1
J gene: TRBJ2-1
CDR3 length: 17
V gene: TRBV9
CDR3 DNA: TGTGCCAGCAGCGCTGGCTCCGGGACAGGGGTTCGTAATGAGCAGTTCTTC
CDR3 protein: CASSAGSGTGVRNEQFF

clone size: .
D gene: .
J gene: TRBJ2-1
CDR3 length: 15
V gene: TRBV7-9
CDR3 DNA: TGTGCCAGCAGTCACCAGGACGGTGTATCAAATGAGCAGTTCTTC
CDR3 protein: CASSHQDGVSNEQFF

clone size: .
D gene: .
J gene: TRBJ1-5
CDR3 length: 17
V gene: TRBV6-5
CDR3 DNA: TGTGCCAGCATCCCTGCGGGGGGTGCTTATAGCAATCAGCCCCAGCATTTT
CDR3 protein: CASIPAGGAYSNQPQHF

clone size: .
D gene: TRBD1
J gene: TRBJ2-6
CDR3 length: 17
V gene: TRBV11-2
CDR3 DNA: TGTGCCAGCAGCTCCAACAGGGGTCCCTCTGGGGCCAACGTCCTGACTTTC
CDR3 protein: CASSSNRGPSGANVLTF

clone size: few
D gene: .
J gene: TRBJ1-2
CDR3 length: 14
V gene: TRBV6-5
CDR3 DNA: TGTGCCAGCAGGAAACAGACCACTAACTATGGCTACACCTTC
CDR3 protein: CASRKQTTNYGYTF

clone size: .
D gene: TRBD1
J gene: TRBJ1-1
CDR3 length: 16
V gene: TRBV24-1
CDR3 DNA: TGTGCCACCAGTGACCACCGGACAGGGATGAACACTGAAGCTTTCTTT
CDR3 protein: CATSDHRTGMNTEAFF

clone size: once
D gene: .
J gene: TRBJ2-7
CDR3 length: 13
V gene: TRBV27
CDR3 DNA: TGTGCCAGCAGTTTAATGGGTACCCACAAGCAGTACTTC
CDR3 protein: CASSLMGTHKQYF

clone size: .
D gene: .
J gene: TRBJ2-1
CDR3 length: 13
V gene: TRBV9
CDR3 DNA: TGTGCCAGCAGCTCCCGGGCCGACAATGAGCAGTTCTTC
CDR3 protein: CASSSRADNEQFF

clone size: .
D gene: .
J gene: TRBJ2-4
CDR3 length: 15
V gene: TRBV11-3
CDR3 DNA: TGTGCCAGCAGCTTAGGAAACAGAGCAAAAAACATTCAGTACTTC
CDR3 protein: CASSLGNRAKNIQYF

clone size: .
D gene: TRBD1
J gene: TRBJ2-7
CDR3 length: 18
V gene: TRBV4-3
CDR3 DNA: TGCGCCAGCAGCCATCAAGTTCGGGGACAGGAAGATACTTACGAGCAGTACTTC
CDR3 protein: CASSHQVRGQEDTYEQYF

clone size: .
D gene: .
J gene: TRBJ1-1
CDR3 length: 13
V gene: TRBV5-1
CDR3 DNA: TGCGCCAGCAGCCGATGGATTAAGGCTGAAGCTTTCTTT
CDR3 protein: CASSRWIKAEAFF

clone size: few
D gene: TRBD1
J gene: TRBJ2-1
CDR3 length: 17
V gene: TRBV7-8
CDR3 DNA: TGTGCCAGCAGAAGGCCGGGACAGGGGGCCGGGAACAATGAGCAGTTCTTC
CDR3 protein: CASRRPGQGAGNNEQFF

clone size: .
D gene: .
J gene: TRBJ1-2
CDR3 length: 13
V gene: TRBV20-1
CDR3 DNA: TGCAGTGCTAGTCCACTGGGTAACTATGGCTACACCTTC
CDR3 protein: CSASPLGNYGYTF

clone size: .
D gene: .
J gene: TRBJ1-2
CDR3 length: 16
V gene: TRBV9
CDR3 DNA: TGTGCCAGCAGCGTCGATGGGGGGGCGAACCCCTATGGCTACACCTTC
CDR3 protein: CASSVDGGANPYGYTF

clone size: .
D gene: TRBD2
J gene: TRBJ2-1
CDR3 length: 20
V gene: TRBV7-8
CDR3 DNA: TGTGCCAGCAGCTTAGTCATTGGGGGGAGGCGGGGGACCCCCTACAATGAGCAGTTCTTC
CDR3 protein: CASSLVIGGRRGTPYNEQFF